Sequencing of this T cell receptor beta chain was carried out in a study of blood T cells in healthy people across ages. V lost 4 bases, J lost 7 bases, and 10 bases stayed unmatched. The CDR3 consists of 15 residues. It was with a sample-barcoded 5' primer and a J-beta primer mix that a second PCR of roughly 7 to 12 cycles was run. Every single cDNA molecule received a tag from a template-switch adaptor with 12 random nucleotides. TCRdb analysed the 5' RACE reads with MiXCR anew, one entry per CDR3 protein. The sample lists some 640,000 distinct CDR3 sequences, roughly 49% seen once, with 25% to 35% in the top ten. The individuals who served as donors were healthy Caucasians living in Russia, aged roughly 6 to 90. Concerning this clonotype itself: The antigen remains undetermined.

Study results and limitations: Fewer expanded clones and more diversity marked long-lived versus aged donors. A roughly linear age-dependent decrease characterized TCR beta diversity per million T cells.

Sequenced sample: blood. The rearrangement uses TRBV12-3 or TRBV12-4 and TRBJ2-7, with 10 bases matching TRBD1. The TCR sequence derives from a woman aged 55-70 years in good health. The CDR3 sequence: CASSSTGGKYNEQYF. The CDR3 DNA sequence: TGTGCCAGCAGTTCGACAGGGGGCAAGTACAATGAGCAGTACTTC.